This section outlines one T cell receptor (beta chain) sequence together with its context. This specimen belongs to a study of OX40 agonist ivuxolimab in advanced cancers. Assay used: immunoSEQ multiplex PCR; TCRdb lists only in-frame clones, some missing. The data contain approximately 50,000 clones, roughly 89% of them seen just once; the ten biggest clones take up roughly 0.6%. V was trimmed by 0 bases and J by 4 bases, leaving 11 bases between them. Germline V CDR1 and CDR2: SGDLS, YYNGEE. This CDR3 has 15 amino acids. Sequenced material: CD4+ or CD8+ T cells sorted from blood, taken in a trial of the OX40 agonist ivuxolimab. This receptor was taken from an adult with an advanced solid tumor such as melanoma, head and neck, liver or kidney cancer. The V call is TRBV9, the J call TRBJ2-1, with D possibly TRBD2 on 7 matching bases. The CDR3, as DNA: TGTGCCAGCAGCGTAGTGGGGGGGCGATACAATGAGCAGTTCTTC. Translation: CASSVVGGRYNEQFF. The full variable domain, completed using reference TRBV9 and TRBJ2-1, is DSGVTQTPKHLITATGQRVTLRCSPRSGDLSVYWYQQSLDQGLQFLIQYYNGEERAKGNILERFSAQQFPDLHSELNLSSLELGDSALYFCASSVVGGRYNEQFFGPGTRLTVL.